The clone carrying this T cell receptor beta chain has just a few counts. The data originate from a study of blood T cell repertoires in COVID-19. About the research overall: Acute and convalescent COVID-19 samples came from the United States, Italy and Spain. Sources were T cells, B-cell-depleted T cells, or PBMCs; the material itself was cDNA or gDNA.

Original methodology: By means of reference gene primer amplification, nucleated cell counts were estimated. Data came from immunoSEQ multiplex PCR; TCRdb stores just in-frame clones and leaves some out. Clone size and the V and J calls come from that table; the DNA yielded D and trimming. The data show 150,000 to 160,000 clones, around 84% seen once. This CDR3 comprises 13 residues. The V gene's germline CDR1 is MNHEY and CDR2 SVGEGT. V was clipped by 2 bases and J by 3 bases, with 8 bases between them. The sample was peripheral blood. The clonotype originates from a man aged 80 or over with acute or convalescent COVID-19. The genes are TRBV6-2 or TRBV6-3 and TRBJ2-7; D ambiguous. CDR3 region: CASSYEEDYEQYF. CDR3 bases: TGTGCCAGCAGTTACGAAGAGGACTACGAGCAGTACTTC.